Detailed here is one T cell receptor beta chain. Its antigen is not known. This record belongs to a study of cytomegalovirus exposure and HLA in healthy donors. Regarding the study as a whole: DRB1 showed the most TCR associations and HLA-C the fewest in a later analysis, as rates varied by HLA locus. Beyond CMV serostatus, there was no information to go on about immune exposure.

With V trimmed by 5 bases and J by 3 bases, 5 bases remained unmatched. The CDR3 spans 15 residues. The V gene's germline CDR1 is MNHEY and CDR2 SVGAGI. A multiplex PCR was run with 60 Vbeta primers and 13 Jbeta primers. Libraries were prepared by immunoSEQ multiplex PCR; TCRdb keeps only in-frame clonotypes and omits some of them. The repertoire has around 150,000 clones, 55% to 70% of them found once; the top ten carry 5.5% to 9%. The chain carries TRBV6-5 and TRBJ2-1, with TRBD2 identical over 9 bases. Sequenced sample: PBMCs. The source is a woman aged 55-69 years in good health and CMV-seropositive. The CDR3 loop is CASSPTSGSYNEQFF. The CDR3, as DNA: TGTGCCAGCAGTCCGACTAGCGGAAGCTACAATGAGCAGTTCTTC.